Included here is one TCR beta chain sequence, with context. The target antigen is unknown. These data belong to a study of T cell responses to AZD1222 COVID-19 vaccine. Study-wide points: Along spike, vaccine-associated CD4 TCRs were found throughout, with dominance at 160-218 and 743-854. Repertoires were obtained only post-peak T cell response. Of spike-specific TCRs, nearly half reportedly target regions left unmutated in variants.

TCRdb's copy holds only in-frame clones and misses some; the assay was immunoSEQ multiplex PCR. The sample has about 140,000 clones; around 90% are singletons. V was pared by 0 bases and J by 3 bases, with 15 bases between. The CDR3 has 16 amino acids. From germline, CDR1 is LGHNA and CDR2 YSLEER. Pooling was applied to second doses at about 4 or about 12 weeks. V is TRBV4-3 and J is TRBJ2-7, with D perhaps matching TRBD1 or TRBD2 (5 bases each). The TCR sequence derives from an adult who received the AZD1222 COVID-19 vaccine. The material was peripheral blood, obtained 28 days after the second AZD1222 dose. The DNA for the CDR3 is TGCGCCAGCAGCCAAGATCCAGTGGGGGAGAGCTACGAGCAGTACTTC. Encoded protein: CASSQDPVGESYEQYF.